This entry is about one TCR beta chain. Its target is not known. The authors reverse transcribed all of the isolated RNA, so sequencing captured expressed TCRB transcripts. Measured with immunoSEQ multiplex PCR; TCRdb has only the in-frame clones, and not every one. The table records under 150,000 clones, 7% to 10% of them present only once. These data come from a study of beta chain features in type 1 diabetes. Study results and caveats: Moderate yet significant TCRB CDR3 shortening was seen in Type 1 diabetes patients in all four CD4+ subsets.

Germline assignment: CDR1 KGHSH and CDR2 LQKENI. The CDR3 is made up of 14 amino acids. Trimming took off 3 bases at V and 3 bases at J, with 8 bases between the two ends. This receptor was identified in a man aged 30 to 45 with type 1 diabetes. Sequencing was performed on central memory CD4+ T cells from blood. This chain joins TRBV18 and TRBJ1-4; no reliable D call. The CDR3 region has the DNA TGTGCCAGCTCACCGGAGGTGGCTAATGAAAAACTGTTTTTT. The encoded protein is CASSPEVANEKLFF.